The 14 T cell receptor beta chains below come from one sample, sequenced in a study of cytomegalovirus exposure and HLA in healthy donors. 60 Vbeta and 13 Jbeta primers were used in PCR. TCRdb's table, derived via immunoSEQ multiplex PCR, lists solely in-frame clones and lacks some. The table shows about 97,000 clones, with 73% occurring only once. Material for sequencing was PBMCs. Every receptor here comes from a middle-aged man in good health and CMV-seronegative.

J is TRBJ1-5 and V is TRBV30; D uncertain. V shed 5 bases and J shed 6 bases, with 14 bases lying between them. The length of the CDR3 is 13 residues. Germline V CDR1 and CDR2: GTSNPN, SVGIG (reference sequence). The CDR3 loop reads CAWRTGSSQPQHF. The CDR3 nucleotides are TGTGCCTGGCGTACCGGGTCAAGTCAGCCCCAGCATTTT.

This chain uses TRBV19 with TRBJ2-1; 11 positions match TRBD2. The CDR3 consists of 16 residues. Germline CDR1 is LNHDA and CDR2 is SQIVND (reference sequence). Trimming cost V 0 bases and J 7 bases; bases outside gene matches: 5. CDR3 residues: CASSIEASGGKNEQFF. CDR3 bases: TGTGCCAGTAGTATAGAGGCTAGCGGGGGGAAGAATGAGCAGTTCTTC.

In this sample, this clone turned up a few times. V gene TRBV11-3 combines with J gene TRBJ2-1; 8 bases map to TRBD1. This CDR3 is built from 14 residues. CDR1 is SGHNT and CDR2 is YENEEA in the germline V gene. Trimming at V came to 0 bases and at J to 10 bases, leaving 5 bases not matched to a gene. CDR3 amino acids: CASSLEQGVGEQFF. The CDR3 DNA is TGTGCCAGCAGCTTAGAACAGGGGGTAGGGGAGCAGTTCTTC.

The chain recombines TRBV5-1 with TRBJ2-4, with D maybe TRBD2 (6 bases). The CDR3 has 15 residues. Germline-derived CDR1 and CDR2 are SGHRS and YFSETQ. V was shortened by 0 bases and J by 2 bases, with 9 bases between the two germline ends. The CDR3 region is CASSLAEGTKNIQYF. The CDR3 nucleotides are TGCGCCAGCAGCTTGGCGGAGGGGACCAAAAACATTCAGTACTTC. Supplemented by reference TRBV5-1 and TRBJ2-4, the full variable domain reads KAGVTQTPRYLIKTRGQQVTLSCSPISGHRSVSWYQQTPGQGLQFLFEYFSETQRNKGNFPGRFSGRQFSNSRSEMNVSTLELGDSALYLCASSLAEGTKNIQYFGAGTRLSVL.

This clone was picked up a small number of times. The rearrangement links TRBV2 to TRBJ2-7, with a tentative D call TRBD1 (6 bases). Trimming left V 6 bases short and J 4 bases short, with 16 bases between. Germline assignment: CDR1 SNHLY and CDR2 FYNNEI. The CDR3 runs to 14 residues. The CDR3 sequence: CASSGNRVVYEQYF. The CDR3 bases are TGTGCCAGCAGCGGGAACAGGGTTGTGTACGAGCAGTACTTC.

This clone is a singleton in its sample. The rearrangement links TRBV27 to TRBJ1-6; D remains ambiguous. This CDR3 has 15 amino acids. V shed 1 base and J shed 5 bases, with 9 bases lying between them. Germline-derived CDR1 and CDR2 are MNHEY and SMNVEV (reference sequence). The CDR3 loop is CASSLLRNHNSPLHF. The CDR3 DNA sequence: TGTGCCAGCAGTTTATTGCGGAATCATAATTCACCCCTCCACTTT.

The CDR3 sequence: CASSATLQVRSNQPQHF. CDR3 sequence (DNA): TGTGCCAGCAGCGCCACGCTACAGGTGCGGAGCAATCAGCCCCAGCATTTT. The chain couples TRBV2 to TRBJ1-5; D might be TRBD1 (5 bases). V shed 6 bases and J shed 1 base, with 19 bases lying between them. The V gene's germline CDR1 is SNHLY and CDR2 FYNNEI. The length of the CDR3 is 17 residues. The full variable domain, rest sourced from reference TRBV2 and TRBJ1-5, is EPEVTQTPSHQVTQMGQEVILRCVPISNHLYFYWYRQILGQKVEFLVSFYNNEISEKSEIFDDQFSVERPDGSNFTLKIRSTKLEDSAMYFCASSATLQVRSNQPQHFGDGTRLSIL.

The J gene is TRBJ2-7, the V gene TRBV9; TRBD2 aligns across 10 bases. Germline CDR1 SGDLS, CDR2 YYNGEE. This CDR3 has 14 amino acids. After removal of 2 bases from V and 6 bases from J, the junction contained 5 bases not matched to a gene. For the CDR3, the DNA is TGTGCCAGCAGCGTCAGCGGGGGGGCCCCCGAGCAGTACTTC. Its protein product is CASSVSGGAPEQYF.

The CDR3 nucleotides read TGTGCCACCAGCAGATCCGGAAGCGGTAACAATGAGCAGTTCTTC. Its translation is CATSRSGSGNNEQFF. The genes are TRBV15 and TRBJ2-1; TRBD2 might be the D (5 bases). Trimming stripped 2 bases from V and 5 bases from J, with 13 bases between. Germline V gene sequence: CDR1 LNHNV, CDR2 YYDKDF (reference sequence). The CDR3 runs 15 residues.

The genes are TRBV28 and TRBJ1-4; 9 nucleotides match TRBD1. J gave up 8 bases and V 3 bases, and 10 bases lay outside the gene matches. The CDR3 has 16 residues. Germline CDR1 and CDR2: MDHEN and SYDVKM. This CDR3 reads CASSFLGTGRWEKLFF. CDR3 DNA: TGTGCCAGCAGTTTTCTCGGGACAGGGCGGTGGGAAAAACTGTTTTTT.

This chain uses TRBV6-4 with TRBJ2-1; TRBD2 matches 15 bases. CDR1 is MRHNA and CDR2 is SNTAGT in the germline V gene. Trimming took 6 bases from V and 8 from J; bases not matched to a gene: 5. The length of the CDR3 is 15 residues. CDR3 in DNA: TGTGCCAGCAGCAGGACTAGCGGGGGGGCCTATGAGCAGTTCTTC. This gives the protein CASSRTSGGAYEQFF.

J is TRBJ1-3 and V is TRBV15; D gene unclear. In germline, CDR1 is LNHNV, CDR2 YYDKDF (reference sequence). This CDR3 is 17 amino acids long. V lost 0 bases and J lost 8, with 20 bases in between. CDR3 residues: CATSRDRASGFGDTIYF. CDR3 DNA: TGTGCCACCAGCAGAGATCGCGCAAGTGGGTTCGGGGACACCATATATTTT.

This clone was detected a few times. This rearrangement joins TRBV7-3 to TRBJ2-1; 12 bases fit TRBD2. The CDR3 has 16 residues. The V segment lost 5 bases and the J segment 6 bases; nucleotides outside the gene matches: 8. The germline gives CDR1 SGHTA, CDR2 FQGTGA. The CDR3 region is CASSPVTSGGVNEQFF. For the CDR3, the DNA is TGTGCCAGCAGCCCCGTGACTAGCGGGGGTGTCAATGAGCAGTTCTTC.

In the case of this clone: Germline and junction disagree at one end, which may indicate a read error. The CDR3 reads CASSLLRLDF. The CDR3 DNA is TGTGCCAGCAGCTTATTGCGTCTAGACTTC. The rearrangement uses TRBV7-9 and TRBJ2-5; D is uncertain. The CDR3 is 10 residues long. Germline V CDR1 and CDR2: SEHNR, FQNEAQ (reference sequence).